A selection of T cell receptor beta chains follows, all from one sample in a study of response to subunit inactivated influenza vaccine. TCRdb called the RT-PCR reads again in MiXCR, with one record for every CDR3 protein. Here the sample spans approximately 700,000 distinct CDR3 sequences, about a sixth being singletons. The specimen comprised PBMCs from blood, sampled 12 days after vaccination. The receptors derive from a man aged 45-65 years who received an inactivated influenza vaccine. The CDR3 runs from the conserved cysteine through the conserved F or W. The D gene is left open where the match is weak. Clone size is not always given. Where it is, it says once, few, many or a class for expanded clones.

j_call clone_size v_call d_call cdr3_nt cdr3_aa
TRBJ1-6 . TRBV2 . TGTGCCAGCAGACGGACCGAGGGGAGGAATTCACCCCTCCACTTT CASRRTEGRNSPLHF
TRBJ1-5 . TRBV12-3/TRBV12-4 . TGTGCCAGCAGCATTGAGCCGAGTCAGCCCCAGCATTTT CASSIEPSQPQHF
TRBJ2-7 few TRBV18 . TGTGCCAGCTCACCCGGGGTTACCTACGAGCAGTACTTC CASSPGVTYEQYF
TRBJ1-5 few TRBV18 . TGTGCCAGCTCACCATCGGGGGGAGATCAGCCCCAGCATTTT CASSPSGGDQPQHF
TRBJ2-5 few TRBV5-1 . TGCGCCAGCGATACAGGGACTGGAGAGACCCAGTACTTC CASDTGTGETQYF
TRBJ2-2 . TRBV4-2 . TGTGCCAGCAGCCAAGGTTCCGACGGGGAGCTGTTTTTT CASSQGSDGELFF
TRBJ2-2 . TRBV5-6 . TGTGCCACCGTCCGGGGTAACACCGGGGAGCTGTTTTTT CATVRGNTGELFF
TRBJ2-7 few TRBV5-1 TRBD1 TGCGCCAGCAGCCCTGGACAGGCGGGCACGCAGTACTTC CASSPGQAGTQYF
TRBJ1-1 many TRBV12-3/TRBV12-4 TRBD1 TGTGCCAGCAGTCGACAGGGGATGAACACTGAAGCTTTCTTT CASSRQGMNTEAFF
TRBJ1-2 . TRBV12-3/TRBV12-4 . TGTGCCAGCAGCAACACAGCCGGATTGGGGGCTGGCTACACCTTC CASSNTAGLGAGYTF
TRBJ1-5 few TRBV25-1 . TGTGCCAGCAGTGAAGGAGGCCGCCAGCCCCAGCATTTT CASSEGGRQPQHF
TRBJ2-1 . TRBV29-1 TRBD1 TGCAGCGTTGAGGGTACTACCGGGACAGCCTCCTACAATGAGCAGTTCTTC CSVEGTTGTASYNEQFF
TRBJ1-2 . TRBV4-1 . TGCGCCAGCAGCCAAGTTTCCGCTAACTATGGCTACACCTTC CASSQVSANYGYTF
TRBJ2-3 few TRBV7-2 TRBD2 TGTGCCAGCAGCCGGACTAGCGGGGGGCAAGATACGCAGTATTTT CASSRTSGGQDTQYF
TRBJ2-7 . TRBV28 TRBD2 TGTGCCAGCACTCACTCGGGGGGGGCCGAGCAGTACTTC CASTHSGGAEQYF
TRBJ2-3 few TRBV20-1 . TGCAGTGCTATGGACTGGAACACAGATACGCAGTATTTT CSAMDWNTDTQYF
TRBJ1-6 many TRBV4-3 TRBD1 TGCGCCAGCAGCCTCCGGACAGGGTACAATTCACCCCTCCACTTT CASSLRTGYNSPLHF
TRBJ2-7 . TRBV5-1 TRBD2 TGCGCCAGCAGCTTGGAGGGACTAGTCTACGAGCAGTACTTC CASSLEGLVYEQYF
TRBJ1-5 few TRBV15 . TGTGCCACCAGCAGGGGTTGGAATCAGCCCCAGCATTTT CATSRGWNQPQHF
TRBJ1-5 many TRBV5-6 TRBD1 TGTGCCAGCAGCCCGTCCCGGGACAGGTATCAGCCCCAGCATTTT CASSPSRDRYQPQHF
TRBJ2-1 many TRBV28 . TGTGCCAGCAGTTCTTCAGGGATCTCCTACAATGAGCAGTTCTTC CASSSSGISYNEQFF
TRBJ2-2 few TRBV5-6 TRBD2 TGTGCCAGCAGCGCGACGGGACTAGCGGGGAACACCGGGGAGCTGTTTTTT CASSATGLAGNTGELFF